A selection of T cell receptor beta chains follows, all from one sample in a study of blood T cell repertoires in COVID-19. The assay was immunoSEQ multiplex PCR, and TCRdb's table has in-frame clones only and misses some. The sample holds approximately 70,000 clones, 70% to 90% seen once. Material for sequencing was peripheral blood. The receptors shown here come from a man between 65 and 80 years old with active COVID-19. Both conserved end residues are part of each CDR3. Fields, in order: clone size, V gene, J gene, CDR3 protein. Size tells how often a clone was seen (once, few, many) or the class of an expanded clone, and some rows leave it out.

size: -
V: TRBV28
J: TRBJ1-1
CDR3: CASSEPGGFRANTEAFF

size: -
V: TRBV28
J: TRBJ1-5
CDR3: CASRGSNQPQHF

size: -
V: TRBV5-6
J: TRBJ2-3
CDR3: CASSLVGSGSGTDTQYF

size: -
V: TRBV7-8
J: TRBJ1-5
CDR3: CASSYRRQARNQPQHF

size: -
V: TRBV9
J: TRBJ2-2
CDR3: CASSVAPAGPNTGELFF

size: few
V: TRBV25-1
J: TRBJ2-1
CDR3: CASSPPPGYNEQFF

size: -
V: TRBV6-5
J: TRBJ2-1
CDR3: CASSPPTGGRGEQFF

size: -
V: TRBV25-1
J: TRBJ1-5
CDR3: CASSERGGNQPQHF

size: -
V: TRBV19
J: TRBJ1-6
CDR3: CASSPRGDSPLHF

size: -
V: TRBV7-2
J: TRBJ2-5
CDR3: CASSPDWIRGTQYF

size: -
V: TRBV18
J: TRBJ1-1
CDR3: CASSSNRGTLNTEAFF

size: once
V: TRBV5-1
J: TRBJ2-3
CDR3: CASMGSLRDTQYF

size: -
V: TRBV28
J: TRBJ1-1
CDR3: CASSFGGFEAFF

size: few
V: TRBV11-3
J: TRBJ2-1
CDR3: CASSTQGYNEQFF

size: -
V: TRBV4-1
J: TRBJ2-5
CDR3: CASSQDGTEETQYF

size: -
V: TRBV11-2
J: TRBJ2-1
CDR3: CASSPIAGYNEQFF

size: -
V: TRBV6-5
J: TRBJ1-1
CDR3: CASSPPSTEAFF

size: -
V: TRBV7-7
J: TRBJ2-3
CDR3: CASSADRGTDTQYF

size: few
V: TRBV9
J: TRBJ2-5
CDR3: CASSPLGTTQETQYF

size: -
V: TRBV10-3
J: TRBJ2-1
CDR3: CAISKGRGGQAGVNEQFF

size: -
V: TRBV5-1
J: TRBJ1-3
CDR3: CASSFGTGLSGNTIYF

size: -
V: TRBV5-6
J: TRBJ2-7
CDR3: CASSLATTGTGYF

size: few
V: TRBV19
J: TRBJ2-3
CDR3: CASSIRTGGDRDTQYF

size: -
V: TRBV2
J: TRBJ2-7
CDR3: CASSGTGALSEQYF

size: -
V: TRBV10-3
J: TRBJ2-7
CDR3: CAISESMWQGNHEQYF

size: -
V: TRBV3-1/TRBV3-2
J: TRBJ1-2
CDR3: CASSPTVGQGAPSNYGYTF

size: -
V: TRBV29-1
J: TRBJ2-3
CDR3: CSVEEGTTEQYF

size: -
V: TRBV7-2
J: -
CDR3: CASSLGGGSPYEQYF

size: once
V: TRBV11-2
J: TRBJ2-2
CDR3: CASSSYSGRARELFF

size: once
V: TRBV7-7
J: TRBJ2-5
CDR3: CASSPGQNQETQYF

size: -
V: TRBV28
J: TRBJ2-7
CDR3: CASRPPGLAGGPTEQYF

size: few
V: TRBV5-5
J: TRBJ2-7
CDR3: CASSPELRGGEQYF

size: -
V: TRBV5-1
J: TRBJ2-1
CDR3: CASSGEAGPYNEQFF

size: -
V: TRBV5-4
J: TRBJ2-3
CDR3: CASSPPRGGGPGDTQYF

size: -
V: TRBV10-3
J: TRBJ1-2
CDR3: CAISERTGVGYTF

size: -
V: TRBV19
J: TRBJ2-7
CDR3: CASSRLAGGPYEQYF

size: -
V: TRBV7-3
J: TRBJ2-2
CDR3: CASSLGRQANTGELFF

size: -
V: TRBV6-2/TRBV6-3
J: TRBJ1-6
CDR3: CASSTSGVYNSPLHF

size: -
V: TRBV6-1
J: TRBJ2-6
CDR3: CASSGGQGLSGANVLTF

size: -
V: TRBV5-1
J: TRBJ2-7
CDR3: CASSPGGPNYEQYF

size: -
V: TRBV5-4
J: TRBJ2-4
CDR3: CASSLGGDKNIQYF

size: -
V: TRBV5-4
J: TRBJ2-7
CDR3: CASSLGTSVHEQYF

size: -
V: TRBV10-3
J: TRBJ2-1
CDR3: CAISVGREGGEQFF

size: -
V: TRBV27
J: TRBJ2-2
CDR3: CASSSLAGGDTGELFF

size: -
V: TRBV12-3/TRBV12-4
J: TRBJ1-1
CDR3: CASILDRGTEAFF

size: -
V: TRBV11-2
J: TRBJ2-3
CDR3: CASSSPTSPDTQYF

size: -
V: TRBV11-2
J: TRBJ1-5
CDR3: CASSSHPDSNQPQHF

size: -
V: TRBV5-5
J: TRBJ1-3
CDR3: CASSGHRGSGNTIYF

size: once
V: TRBV19
J: TRBJ1-5
CDR3: CASTPIERGNQPQHF

size: -
V: TRBV3-1/TRBV3-2
J: TRBJ2-5
CDR3: CASSPRTSGGETQYF

size: -
V: TRBV3-1/TRBV3-2
J: TRBJ1-1
CDR3: CASSQGQGSSAFF

size: few
V: TRBV4-2
J: TRBJ1-4
CDR3: CASSPRTGGGEKLFF

size: -
V: TRBV30
J: TRBJ2-7
CDR3: CAWSEGGGPEYF

size: -
V: TRBV24-1
J: TRBJ1-5
CDR3: CATSDPRQGQSNQPQHF

size: few
V: TRBV7-7
J: TRBJ2-1
CDR3: CASSLRTSGTGNEQFF

size: -
V: TRBV10-1
J: TRBJ2-7
CDR3: CASNLGLSEQYF

size: once
V: TRBV5-8
J: TRBJ1-2
CDR3: CASSLGDSGSWDRGTF

size: -
V: TRBV11-3
J: TRBJ2-5
CDR3: CASSLDLPQETQYF